This T cell receptor beta chain was sequenced for a study of T cell responses to AZD1222 COVID-19 vaccine. Overall study results and limits: White British people made up most donors, females outnumbered males, and clonal diversity was possibly underestimated.

V lost 3 bases, J lost 8 bases, and 2 bases stayed unmatched. This CDR3 has 14 amino acids. The germline V gene has CDR1 SGHDT and CDR2 YYEEEE. Points on this clone: Its target is not known.

Profiled with immunoSEQ multiplex PCR; TCRdb holds only in-frame clones, not every one. The data show about 160,000 clones, 90% to 95% seen once. The J gene is TRBJ1-6, the V gene TRBV5-6; TRBD1 aligns across 10 bases. This sequence was found in an adult who received the AZD1222 COVID-19 vaccine. This specimen was peripheral blood, taken 28 days after the second AZD1222 dose. In DNA, the CDR3 is TGTGCCAGCAGCTCAGGGACAGGGGATTCACCCCTCCACTTT. Its protein is CASSSGTGDSPLHF.